The present TCR beta chain was sequenced within a study of blood T cell repertoires in COVID-19. CDR1 and CDR2 from the germline V gene are WNHNN and SYGVQD (reference sequence). J was trimmed by 8 bases and V by 8 bases; bases with no gene match: 14. CDR3 length: 16 amino acids. The method was immunoSEQ multiplex PCR; TCRdb's version includes in-frame clones alone and lacks a portion of them. The sample contains tens of thousands of clones, under 90% of which appear only once. Sequenced sample: peripheral blood. This TCR derives from a man aged 45-65 years with active COVID-19. This chain links TRBV10-1 with TRBJ2-1; 11 bases are a match to TRBD2. The CDR3 spells CASRIRTSGRDHEQFF. The CDR3 DNA reads TGCGCCAGCCGAATCCGTACTAGCGGGAGAGACCATGAGCAGTTCTTC.